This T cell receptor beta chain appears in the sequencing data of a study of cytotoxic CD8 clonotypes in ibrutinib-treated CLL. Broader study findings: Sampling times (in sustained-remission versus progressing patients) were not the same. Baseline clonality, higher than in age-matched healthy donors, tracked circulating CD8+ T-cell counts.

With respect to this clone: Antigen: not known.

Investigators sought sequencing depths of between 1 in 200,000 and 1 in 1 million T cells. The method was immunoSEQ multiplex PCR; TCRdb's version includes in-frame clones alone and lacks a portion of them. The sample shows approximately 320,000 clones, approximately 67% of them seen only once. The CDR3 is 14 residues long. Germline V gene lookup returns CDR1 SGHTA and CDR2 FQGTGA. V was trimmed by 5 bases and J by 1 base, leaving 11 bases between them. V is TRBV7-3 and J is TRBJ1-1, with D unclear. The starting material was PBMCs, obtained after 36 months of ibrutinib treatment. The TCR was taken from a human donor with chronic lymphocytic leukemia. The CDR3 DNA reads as TGTGCCAGCAGCCCCCAACAGAGGAACACTGAAGCTTTCTTT. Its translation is CASSPQQRNTEAFF.